This entry lists 27 T cell receptor beta chains sequenced from one sample in a study of control samples from healthy donors and cancer patients. Assay used: immunoSEQ multiplex PCR; TCRdb lists only in-frame clones, some missing. The table shows under 200,000 clones, with nearly 96% occurring only once. The source material was blood. The receptor set was obtained from a woman aged 25 to 39 in good health.

In the case of this clone: The junction departs from the called germline gene at one end, perhaps through a read error. V gene TRBV5-4 combines with J gene TRBJ2-5; D may match TRBD1 or TRBD2 (5 bases each). The CDR3 is 14 residues long. Per germline, CDR1 SGHNT and CDR2 YYREEE (reference sequence). The CDR3 protein is CASSLEGDQGTQYF. The CDR3, as DNA: TGTGCCAGCAGCTTGGAAGGGGACCAAGGGACCCAGTACTTC.

The chain employs TRBV7-9 and TRBJ1-1, with D possibly being TRBD1 (6 bases). Germline V lookup: CDR1 SEHNR, CDR2 FQNEAQ (reference sequence). Trimming took 5 bases from V and 2 from J, leaving 24 bases between them. This CDR3 has 18 amino acids. The CDR3 protein is CASSETGGGITINTEAFF. CDR3 DNA sequence: TGTGCCAGCAGCGAGACTGGAGGGGGTATAACCATTAACACTGAAGCTTTCTTT. The whole variable domain, filled in from reference TRBV7-9 and TRBJ1-1, reads DTGVSQNPRHKITKRGQNVTFRCDPISEHNRLYWYRQTLGQGPEFLTYFQNEAQLEKSRLLSDRFSAERPKGSFSTLEIQRTEQGDSAMYLCASSETGGGITINTEAFFGQGTRLTVV.

The chain employs TRBV7-2 and TRBJ2-1; 8 bases are shared with TRBD1. Germline loops: CDR1 SGHTA, CDR2 FQGNSA. With V trimmed by 8 bases and J by 4 bases, 16 bases remained unmatched. This CDR3 contains 17 residues. The CDR3 DNA reads as TGTGCCAGCTCCCACCCCCGTGACAGGGGCCCTTACAATGAGCAGTTCTTC. Protein: CASSHPRDRGPYNEQFF. The whole variable domain, remainder taken from reference TRBV7-2 and TRBJ2-1, is GAGVSQSPSNKVTEKGKDVELRCDPISGHTALYWYRQSLGQGLEFLIYFQGNSAPDKSGLPSDRFSAERTGGSVSTLTIQRTQQEDSAVYLCASSHPRDRGPYNEQFFGPGTRLTVL.

The gene calls are TRBV5-6 and TRBJ1-3; 10 nucleotides agree with TRBD1. The V gene's germline CDR1 is SGHDT and CDR2 YYEEEE. The ends lost 4 bases at V and 2 bases at J; junction bases unmatched: 12. CDR3 length: 18 residues. This chain's CDR3 is CASSVGTGALLPGNTIYF. CDR3 in DNA: TGTGCCAGCAGCGTCGGGACAGGGGCTCTCCTACCTGGAAACACCATATATTTT.

V gene TRBV19 combines with J gene TRBJ2-5, with D maybe TRBD1 (5 bases). From germline, CDR1 is LNHDA and CDR2 SQIVND (reference sequence). This CDR3 is built from 15 residues. V gave up 4 bases and J gave up 2 bases, with 14 bases separating them. As DNA, the CDR3 is TGTGCCAGTAGTAGTGGGGCAATCCTACAAGAGACCCAGTACTTC. Translating it yields CASSSGAILQETQYF. Complete variable domain (other parts from reference TRBV19 and TRBJ2-5): DGGITQSPKYLFRKEGQNVTLSCEQNLNHDAMYWYRQDPGQGLRLIYYSQIVNDFQKGDIAEGYSVSREKKESFPLTVTSAQKNPTAFYLCASSSGAILQETQYFGPGTRLLVL.

The genes are TRBV28 and TRBJ2-2; tentatively, D is TRBD2 (6 bases). V was trimmed by 7 bases and J by 6 bases, leaving 18 bases between them. The CDR3 sequence is 15 residues long. Germline CDR1 and CDR2: MDHEN and SYDVKM. In DNA form, the CDR3 reads TGTGCCAGCACTAACCTCGGGTGGGAGGCCGGGGAGCTGTTTTTT. Translating it yields CASTNLGWEAGELFF.

The chain uses TRBV30 and TRBJ1-1; D gene ambiguous. The V gene's germline CDR1 is GTSNPN and CDR2 SVGIG (reference sequence). V gave up 3 bases and J gave up 6 bases, with 14 bases separating them. The CDR3 extends over 13 amino acids. The CDR3 here is CAWSSLGSPEAFF. CDR3 bases: TGTGCCTGGAGCTCCCTGGGCTCGCCTGAAGCTTTCTTT.

The rearrangement joins TRBV7-9 to TRBJ1-4; D may be TRBD1 (5 bases). The ends were cut back, 5 bases at V and 0 bases at J, with 10 bases in the middle. CDR3 length equals 15 residues. Looked up from germline, CDR1 is SEHNR and CDR2 is FQNEAQ (reference sequence). DNA of the CDR3: TGTGCCAGCAGCCTGGGGCCTGCAACTAATGAAAAACTGTTTTTT. Protein product: CASSLGPATNEKLFF. Complete variable domain (other parts from reference TRBV7-9 and TRBJ1-4): DTGVSQNPRHKITKRGQNVTFRCDPISEHNRLYWYRQTLGQGPEFLTYFQNEAQLEKSRLLSDRFSAERPKGSFSTLEIQRTEQGDSAMYLCASSLGPATNEKLFFGSGTQLSVL.

The chain employs TRBV6-5 and TRBJ1-4; D perhaps matches TRBD1 (5 bases). The CDR3 extends over 13 amino acids. Germline V lookup: CDR1 MNHEY, CDR2 SVGAGI. V lost 9 bases and J lost 5, with 13 bases in between. DNA for the CDR3: TGTGCCAGGACGGGACTCACAAATGAAAAACTGTTTTTT. This sequence encodes CARTGLTNEKLFF.

V gene TRBV20-1 combines with J gene TRBJ2-7; TRBD1 matches at 10 bases. V shed 3 bases and J 5 bases; nucleotides not matched to a gene: 4. The CDR3 runs 13 residues. CDR1 DFQATT and CDR2 SNEGSKA come from the germline V gene (reference sequence). The CDR3 is CSASGDRGNEQYF. The CDR3 nucleotides are TGCAGTGCTAGTGGGGACAGGGGTAACGAGCAGTACTTC.

This clone appeared a single time. V and J are TRBV6-5 and TRBJ1-3; 7 positions agree with TRBD1. Unmatched junction bases numbered 8, after V lost 5 bases and J lost 4 bases. Germline V CDR1 and CDR2: MNHEY, SVGAGI. CDR3 length: 15 amino acids. CDR3 in amino acids: CASSTEGAGGNTIYF. CDR3 nucleotide sequence: TGTGCCAGCAGTACGGAGGGGGCTGGGGGAAACACCATATATTTT.

The chain carries TRBV18 and TRBJ1-3; 7 nucleotides align to TRBD1. The germline gives CDR1 KGHSH, CDR2 LQKENI. The CDR3 length is 17 residues. J was trimmed by 4 bases and V by 6 bases; bases with no gene match: 15. The DNA of the CDR3 is TGTGCCAGCTCTCTCACTGCCCCGACAGGGAGCGGAAACACCATATATTTT. Its translation: CASSLTAPTGSGNTIYF.

J is TRBJ1-6 and V is TRBV12-3 or TRBV12-4; D not resolved. CDR3 length equals 13 residues. V lost 4 bases, J lost 10 bases, and 11 bases lay in between. The CDR3 coding sequence is TGTGCCAGCAGTTCCGAGGGTCACTCACCCCTCCACTTT. It codes for CASSSEGHSPLHF.

The CDR3 DNA is TGTGCCAGCAGTTACGCGGGGGAGGGGTCTTACGAGCAGTACTTC. Protein product: CASSYAGEGSYEQYF. The rearrangement uses TRBV6-2 or TRBV6-3 and TRBJ2-7; TRBD2 matches at 7 bases. The CDR3 spans 15 residues. In germline, CDR1 is MNHEY, CDR2 SVGEGT. V dropped 2 bases and J dropped 4; count of bases not matched to a gene: 8.

J is TRBJ1-5 and V is TRBV2, with a weak D call TRBD1 (6 bases). This CDR3 has 16 residues. Germline CDR1 reads SNHLY; CDR2 reads FYNNEI. The V end lost 6 bases, the J end lost 0 bases, and 15 bases lay between the germline ends. The DNA of the CDR3 is TGTGCCAGCAGGAGGGGGAGCAGCTATAGCAATCAGCCCCAGCATTTT. It translates to CASRRGSSYSNQPQHF. The full variable domain, with the rest looked up from reference TRBV2 and TRBJ1-5, is EPEVTQTPSHQVTQMGQEVILRCVPISNHLYFYWYRQILGQKVEFLVSFYNNEISEKSEIFDDQFSVERPDGSNFTLKIRSTKLEDSAMYFCASRRGSSYSNQPQHFGDGTRLSIL.

In the case of this clone: Other DNA sequences in the sample encode the same CDR3. CDR3 sequence: CSASTDTQYF. CDR3 bases: TGCAGTGCCAGCACAGATACGCAGTATTTT. This rearrangement joins TRBV20-1 to TRBJ2-3, with D uncertain. CDR3 size: 10 residues. Germline loops: CDR1 DFQATT, CDR2 SNEGSKA (reference sequence). V lost 6 bases to trimming and J lost 0 bases, with 1 base between them.

This rearrangement joins TRBV9 to TRBJ1-1; D might be TRBD1 (5 bases). Germline-derived CDR1 and CDR2 are SGDLS and YYNGEE. The CDR3 is made up of 15 amino acids. V shed 0 bases and J shed 5 bases, with 14 bases lying between them. Here the CDR3 reads CASSVVRGGRTEAFF. CDR3 nucleotides: TGTGCCAGCAGCGTAGTCCGGGGCGGACGAACTGAAGCTTTCTTT.

J is TRBJ1-1 and V is TRBV4-2; D call uncertain. Trimming took 1 base from V and 6 from J, leaving 9 bases between them. CDR3 size: 13 residues. Germline CDR1 is LGHNA and CDR2 is YNFKEQ. CDR3 protein: CASSQVGGAEAFF. The CDR3 DNA reads as TGTGCCAGCAGCCAAGTAGGAGGTGCTGAAGCTTTCTTT.

The V call is TRBV19, the J call TRBJ1-5, with D unresolved. V was clipped by 3 bases and J by 0 bases, with 15 bases between them. Germline lookup yields CDR1 LNHDA and CDR2 SQIVND (reference sequence). CDR3 length: 17 amino acids. CDR3 protein: CASSIMWPFYSNQPQHF. CDR3 bases: TGTGCCAGTAGTATTATGTGGCCGTTCTATAGCAATCAGCCCCAGCATTTT.

V usage is TRBV13 and J usage is TRBJ2-7; D may correspond to TRBD1 or TRBD2 (6 bases each). With 0 bases removed from V and 6 bases from J, the gap between germline ends came to 9 bases. Germline V lookup: CDR1 PRHDT, CDR2 FYEKMQ (reference sequence). This CDR3 contains 13 residues. The CDR3 reads CASSLGKGGEQYF. CDR3 nucleotide sequence: TGTGCCAGCAGCTTAGGCAAGGGGGGCGAGCAGTACTTC. The full variable domain, in which reference TRBV13 and TRBJ2-7 provide the parts outside the CDR3, is AAGVIQSPRHLIKEKRETATLKCYPIPRHDTVYWYQQGPGQDPQFLISFYEKMQSDKGSIPDRFSAQQFSDYHSELNMSSLELGDSALYFCASSLGKGGEQYFGPGTRLTVT.

The genes are TRBV6-5 and TRBJ1-1, with D perhaps TRBD1 (5 bases). With 2 bases removed from V and 1 base from J, the gap between germline ends came to 14 bases. The CDR3 runs 16 residues. From germline, CDR1 is MNHEY and CDR2 SVGAGI. The CDR3 spells CASSYEGGHRNTEAFF. The CDR3 DNA reads TGTGCCAGCAGTTACGAGGGCGGACACCGGAACACTGAAGCTTTCTTT.

The chain couples TRBV9 to TRBJ2-3; no reliable D call. CDR1 is SGDLS, CDR2 YYNGEE, per germline. The CDR3 totals 13 residues. V was clipped by 0 bases and J by 5 bases, with 7 bases between them. CDR3 region: CASSVGDRDTQYF. The CDR3 bases are TGTGCCAGCAGCGTAGGTGACCGAGATACGCAGTATTTT.

The rearrangement uses TRBV7-6 and TRBJ1-4, with 10 bases aligning to TRBD1. J was trimmed by 8 bases and V by 3 bases; bases with no gene match: 6. Germline V gives CDR1 SGHVS, CDR2 FNYEAQ. The CDR3 sequence is 15 residues long. The CDR3 DNA reads as TGTGCCAGCAGCTTCGTGACAGGGGGCGGGGAAAAACTGTTTTTT. Its protein is CASSFVTGGGEKLFF.

Only one count was recorded for this clone. The rearrangement joins TRBV9 to TRBJ2-7, with D unclear. The V end was cut by 0 bases, the J end by 2 bases, with 9 bases between. CDR3 length equals 14 residues. The germline gives CDR1 SGDLS, CDR2 YYNGEE. Here the CDR3 DNA reads TGTGCCAGCAGCGTAGACCACTCTGCCTACGAGCAGTACTTC. The encoded protein is CASSVDHSAYEQYF.

The chain links TRBV18 to TRBJ2-6, with 10 bases fitting TRBD1. Germline V CDR1 and CDR2: KGHSH, LQKENI. CDR3 length: 17 amino acids. J lost 3 bases, V lost 4 bases, and 6 bases had no gene match. CDR3 nucleotide sequence: TGTGCCAGCTCACAAAGACAGGGGGCATTTGGGGCCAACGTCCTGACTTTC. Residues: CASSQRQGAFGANVLTF.

The rearrangement joins TRBV20-1 to TRBJ1-2; D gene ambiguous. This CDR3 comprises 11 residues. CDR1 and CDR2 (germline): DFQATT, SNEGSKA (reference sequence). Trimming took off 5 bases at V and 6 bases at J, with 10 bases between the two ends. CDR3 region: CSASAVDGYTF. The CDR3 bases are TGCAGTGCTTCCGCAGTGGATGGCTACACCTTC.

This clone occurred once. The chain combines TRBV29-1 with TRBJ1-2; the D gene is possibly TRBD1 (5 bases). CDR1 is SQVTM and CDR2 is ANQGSEA in the germline V gene. The V end was cut by 4 bases, the J end by 8 bases, with 14 bases between. The CDR3 has 12 residues. CDR3 nucleotides: TGCAGCGTTGCGAGGGGTACGGAGGGCTACACCTTC. Its translation: CSVARGTEGYTF.